This T cell receptor (beta chain) was identified in a study of identical twins. Points from the study as a whole: Models predicted too little out-of-frame TCR alpha sharing in monozygotic twins. Zero-insertion results could be subject to partial confounding by invariant MAIT and iNKT cells.

A universal primer site was incorporated via template switching, and the cDNA contained unique molecular identifiers. TCRdb analysed the 5' RACE reads with MiXCR anew, one entry per CDR3 protein. This sample has about 530,000 distinct CDR3 sequences, with 20% to 25% found just once. This clonotype occurred a few times. What it binds is not known. Only healthy Caucasians were included as donors. The germline V gene encodes CDR1 MGHRA and CDR2 YSYEKL. With V trimmed by 7 bases and J by 3 bases, 6 bases remained unmatched. The CDR3 covers 14 residues. These same records also appear under a second study, on yellow fever vaccine responses in identical twins.

J is TRBJ2-7 and V is TRBV4-1, with 10 bases that match TRBD2. Sequenced material: CD4+ T cells sorted from blood. This TCR came from a young woman in good health. Here the CDR3 DNA reads TGCGCCAGCATGTCTGCTAGCGGGGGCTACGAGCAGTACGTC. Residues: CASMSASGGYEQYV.